This T cell receptor beta chain was obtained from a study of cytomegalovirus exposure and HLA in healthy donors. Study findings and constraints: 150 to 200 TCR beta chains were listed as cytomegalovirus-associated.

For this clone: Its antigen is still unknown.

The method was immunoSEQ multiplex PCR; TCRdb's version includes in-frame clones alone and lacks a portion of them. This sample has 100,000 to 120,000 clones, with roughly nine tenths found just once. Germline CDR1 and CDR2: SEHNR and FQNEAQ (reference sequence). The CDR3 runs to 16 residues. The trim removed 5 bases at V and 3 bases at J, leaving 12 bases unmatched. This rearrangement joins TRBV7-9 to TRBJ1-2, with 7 bases lining up with TRBD1. The TCR sequence derives from a woman under 30 in good health and CMV-seropositive. The sample consisted of PBMCs. The CDR3 nucleotides read TGTGCCAGCAGCCAGGCCTACAAGGACAGGCACTATGGCTACACCTTC. Its protein is CASSQAYKDRHYGYTF.